This T cell receptor beta chain derives from a study of cytomegalovirus exposure and HLA in healthy donors (dated by TCRdb to 2016 to 2017). About the full investigation: According to an earlier analysis of 450 to 650 of the donors, about 190 million T cells yielded approximately 120 million unique TCR beta sequences and about 300 Gb of sequence data. An early release that covered about 600 HLA-typed donors contained around 330 gigabases of sequencing data and tens of millions of unique TCR sequences. Of the roughly 400 genotyped donors, 70% to 90% were placed in the genetic ancestry cluster associated with self-reported Caucasian donors. The study was designed to test whether signatures of past pathogen exposure could be identified by cataloging public T cell receptors. The study used immunosequencing to profile the T cell repertoires of approximately 650 subjects and linked those repertoires to cytomegalovirus serostatus. A separate validation cohort of about 110 different subjects was used in addition to the roughly 700-subject first cohort. To predict cytomegalovirus infection status, the study combined high-throughput TCR immunosequencing, statistical association of individual TCRs with disease status, and machine learning. A later analysis re-examined previously published TCR beta repertoires from more than 650 donors and added high-resolution HLA genotyping to investigate patterns of TCR occurrence. Rather than using new phenotypic data, the later analysis identified candidate immune exposures from TCR beta sequences and from how often those sequences occurred across donors. An earlier analysis of approximately 640 of the donors applied high-throughput TCR beta sequencing to assess whether each TCR beta V gene segment acted as functional or pseudogenic. Donor age, sex, ethnicity and CMV serostatus were collected together with the repertoire data. In a later genetic analysis, genome-wide SNP genotypes for about three fifths of the roughly 670 donors were used, and that subset was treated as a discovery cohort. All discovery cohort repertoires had been generated on a single sequencing platform. HLA typing included class I and class II loci at four-digit resolution. The number of typed donors differed by locus: 629-630 for A, B, C, DRB1 and DQB1; some 540 for DQA1; approximately 610 for DPA1; and around 490 for DPB1. Roughly five DR-DQ haplotypes were treated as single units for association and clustering because of strong linkage in the cohort. Across some 400 genotyped donors of the cohort, an average of roughly 230,000 unique TCR beta nucleotide sequences per donor were sequenced, and roughly a sixth of those sequences were non-productive. What the study reported, not specific to this receptor: It was suggested by the authors that the approach could potentially be generalized to other disease states and immunological phenotypes. While some public TCRs were present in many individuals, most TCR sequences turned up only very rarely across donors. According to a later genetic analysis, donors in an Asian-associated ancestry cluster had fewer N-insertions in productive TCRs than the approximately 670-donor mean. Several of the top co-occurrence clusters appeared to be linked to parvovirus B19, influenza, CMV and Epstein-Barr virus, according to a later analysis. Correlated functional status among segregating V segments might reflect linkage disequilibrium, but an unknown experimental factor could not be ruled out. Presence/absence analyses assumed roughly uniform sequencing depth across donors, an assumption that may not hold. A further reported finding was that TCR beta sequences accurately predicted the HLA-A and HLA-B alleles for most subjects in the first cohort. In a later analysis, HLA-associated TCR beta chains showed more clonal expansion and lower generation probabilities than non-associated chains that were equally common. Because HLA typing was missing for some donors at each locus, association tests included only the typed subset. The cohort was sequenced for TCR beta chains only, and without alpha or paired-chain data the features that could be detected were limited. Broadly in line with IMGT annotations, most TCR beta V segments showed up in productive rearrangements about 87% or about 30% of the time in an earlier analysis of 587 of the donors. V-gene and J-gene trimming of TCR beta chains was associated with a missense DCLRE1C variant in a later genetic analysis, and the association was replicated in an independent cohort. Assigning TCR associations to individual alleles was difficult when HLA alleles, especially DR and DQ, strongly co-occurred. According to a later analysis, TCR association rates differed among HLA loci, with DRB1 alleles showing the most associated TCRs and HLA-C alleles showing the fewest. The only immune exposure information available for the cohort was CMV serostatus. In a later analysis, most CMV-associated TCR beta chains were found to appear HLA-restricted, with HLA associations seemingly driven largely by CMV exposure. At a false discovery rate of 0.05, a later analysis linked under 20,000 TCR beta sequences to specific HLA alleles. The classifier was reported to diagnose cytomegalovirus status with high specificity and sensitivity in both the original and validation cohorts. Because the 87-base-pair reads could not distinguish some IMGT-functional V segments, including TRBV6-2 and TRBV6-3, those segments were excluded. A few of the identified cytomegalovirus-associated TCR beta chains were confirmed in vitro to be specific for cytomegalovirus antigens. The sequencing pipeline was judged likely to have produced a cluster of highly shared sequence variants as a technical artifact. A total of fewer than 200 TCR beta chains were listed by the study as associated with cytomegalovirus. Because counts were too low, roughly 16 rarely observed V segments, including chromosome 9 orphons, were excluded from the earlier analysis of roughly 580 of the donors.

Including the terminal cysteine and phenylalanine, the CDR3 comprises 13 residues. The CDR3 DNA has 39 bases and is translated from base 1. CDR1 and CDR2 (MNHNS, SASEGT) derive from the germline V gene. Trimming takes 1 base from V and 8 bases from J, and the germline ends sit 9 bases apart. The protocol used for the library was the immunoSEQ multiplex PCR assay. For the multiplex PCR, a mixture combining 60 forward primers for TCR Vbeta segments and 13 reverse primers for TCR Jbeta segments was used. The CDR3 region of rearranged TCR beta genes was amplified from genomic DNA by a multiplex PCR assay. The amplified TCR beta libraries were sequenced on the Illumina HiSeq System as 87-base-pair reads. For the original study's pipeline: In a later analysis, some 80 million unique TCR beta chains were counted across the roughly 610 repertoires, and around 11 million of these chains were shared by at least two donors. Raw reads were error-corrected and collapsed into unique sequences by a nearest-neighbor algorithm in which closely related sequences were merged to remove PCR and sequencing errors. V, D and J gene segments were assigned by aligning CDR3 sequences to IMGT reference sequences. Each retained sequence needed at least a six-nucleotide match to both a V gene segment and a J gene segment. A rearrangement counted as productive if the CDR3 had no stop codons and remained in frame with V and J, and every other rearrangement counted as non-productive. CDR3 was defined by IMGT convention, running from the second conserved V-encoded cysteine to the conserved J-encoded phenylalanine. In an earlier analysis of around 540 of the donors, sequences lacking an unambiguous match to a single V gene segment were excluded. In an earlier analysis of roughly 600 of the donors, a V segment was called functional when productive rearrangements were above 56.7%, and segregating when the standard deviation between donors exceeded 5%. A statistical classification framework was developed to diagnose cytomegalovirus status using the catalog of TCR beta chain sequences. In a later analysis, V and J genes were assigned by comparing TCR nucleotide sequences against IMGT/GENE-DB human TR gene sequences. Using the TCRdist pipeline, a later analysis assigned CDR3 sequences along with most-parsimonious VDJ recombination scenarios. A later analysis defined each TCR beta chain by its CDR3 amino acid sequence plus V-gene family, and excluded reads lacking a unique V-gene family. A later analysis removed 550 to 650 highly shared, low-generation-probability nucleotide sequences to deal with suspected cross-contamination and a sequencing artifact. In a later analysis, a clonal expansion index was calculated for each public chain from normalized within-repertoire ranks of inferred template counts. A later analysis computed generation probabilities with a VDJ recombination model fitted to out-of-frame rearrangements, and checked the results against IGoR. In a later analysis, TCR-TCR, TCR-HLA and TCR-CMV co-occurrence was scored with hypergeometric tests, and a repertoire-size bias correction was applied to TCR pairs. In a later analysis, false discovery rates were estimated by permuting HLA or CMV assignments 20 times. In a later analysis, co-occurring TCRs were grouped using DBSCAN, with TCRdist sequence similarity added in when clustering inside HLA-allele-positive subsets. For co-occurrence clustering, repertoires with fewer than 30,000 or more than 120,000 public chains were excluded, along with five repertoires with anomalous nucleotide sharing. TCRdb carries this immuneACCESS record with in-frame sequences only. Its versions omit some clonotypes, under half of them owing to an unresolved V gene in the studies checked, with the rest unexplained. V and J calls and clone size come straight from that table; D and trimming were deduced from the DNA. The sample table lists roughly 31,000 clones, about three fifths of them with a count of one. Jointly, the top ten make up approximately 42% of the sample.

Of note for this clone: No antigen is known for it. No quality values exist for individual bases; no much larger clone is one base distant.

The cohort consisted of 600 to 700 healthy bone marrow donors. At the time of sampling, every cohort member was nominally healthy, though immune exposures that went unrecorded were likely present. The donor was CMV seropositive and was included in the group of some 290 seropositive cohort members. A peripheral blood sample was provided by each donor, and peripheral blood mononuclear cells were used for TCR beta sequencing. Genomic DNA was extracted from the blood cell samples with the Qiagen DNeasy Blood Extraction Kit. The sequencing sample was made of PBMCs. The sequence came from a male donor in good health and CMV-seropositive. The receptor chain draws on TRBV6-1 and TRBJ2-1; perhaps TRBD1 is the D gene, with 6 bases matching. The DNA sequence follows: TGTGCCAGCAGTGAAGGGACAGTCGATGAGCAGTTCTTC. This is translated as CASSEGTVDEQFF.